The text below deals with one T cell receptor beta chain. These data belong to a study of blood T cell repertoires in COVID-19. Study-wide background: The United States, Italy and Spain supplied acute and convalescent COVID-19 samples.

Living in about 25 US areas, the participants were between 18 and 89 years of age. Categorization into cohorts depended on clinical history that participants reported. Between the trimmed V and J ends, which lost 4 bases and 8 bases, there was a span of 16 bases. CDR3 size: 14 residues. Per germline, CDR1 SGDLS and CDR2 YYNGEE. Here immunoSEQ multiplex PCR was the method, and the copy in TCRdb shows in-frame clones only, minus some. The sample includes about 280,000 clones, roughly 80% of them seen just once. The chain carries TRBV9 and TRBJ1-5; D remains unclear. The sample was PBMCs or T cells enriched from blood (not recorded which). The receptor was isolated from a man aged 40-55 years who had been exposed to COVID-19. The CDR3 DNA is TGTGCCAGCAGCCCGAGAGGGTACGTGGAGCCCCAGCATTTT. Protein product: CASSPRGYVEPQHF. Based on the CDR3 plus reference TRBV9 and TRBJ1-5, the full variable domain is DSGVTQTPKHLITATGQRVTLRCSPRSGDLSVYWYQQSLDQGLQFLIQYYNGEERAKGNILERFSAQQFPDLHSELNLSSLELGDSALYFCASSPRGYVEPQHFGDGTRLSIL.